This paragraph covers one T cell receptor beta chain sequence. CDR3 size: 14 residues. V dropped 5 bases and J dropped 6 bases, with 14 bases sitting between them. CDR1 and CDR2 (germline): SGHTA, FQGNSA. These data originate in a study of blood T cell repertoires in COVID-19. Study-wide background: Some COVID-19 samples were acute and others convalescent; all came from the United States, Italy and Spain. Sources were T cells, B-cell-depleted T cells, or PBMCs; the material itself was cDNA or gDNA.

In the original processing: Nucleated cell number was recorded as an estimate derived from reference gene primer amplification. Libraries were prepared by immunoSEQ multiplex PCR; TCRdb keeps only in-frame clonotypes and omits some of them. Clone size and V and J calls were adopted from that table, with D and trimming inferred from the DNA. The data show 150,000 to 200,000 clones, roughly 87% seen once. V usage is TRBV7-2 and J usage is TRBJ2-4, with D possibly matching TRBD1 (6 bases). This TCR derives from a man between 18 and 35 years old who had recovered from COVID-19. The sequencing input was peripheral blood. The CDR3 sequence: CASSPRTDANIQYF. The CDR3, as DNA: TGTGCCAGCAGCCCTCGGACAGATGCAAACATTCAGTACTTC.